Sequencing of this TCR beta chain was carried out in a study of cytotoxic CD8 clonotypes in ibrutinib-treated CLL (dated by TCRdb to the early 2020s). Notes on the research overall: The cohort had eleven to twelve relapsed/refractory and around 14 treatment-naive patients; roughly 18 were IGHV unmutated. Every remission and progressive disease sample was obtained while ibrutinib was still being received by the patients. Cryopreserved peripheral blood mononuclear cells were collected at three points: before therapy, at response, and at either sustained remission or disease progression. Longitudinal samples were available for about 30% of the roughly 90 trial participants. The response samples were drawn at a median of roughly twelve months into treatment, with a range of roughly 6 to 36 months. Partial responses were observed in about 24 patients and complete responses in 2; after a median follow-up of about 69 months, remission was maintained in approximately 14 patients and progression was observed in approximately 12. On average, each sample yielded around 230,000 productive templates and around 98,000 productive rearrangements. Points the paper makes about the study in general: At baseline, clonality was higher than in age-matched healthy donors and showed a strong correlation with circulating CD8+ T-cell counts. Public clonotypes were rare and either shrank or stayed stable during treatment, and the rise in clonality at ibrutinib response reflected expansion of private clonotypes. Sampling times were not matched between sustained-remission and progressing patients, and lymph node repertoires were not studied. Clonality rose at ibrutinib response, remained stable during sustained remission, and dropped back toward baseline at progression.

This clone appeared once. It has no known antigen specificity. No clone much larger than this one lies a single base away; base qualities are absent. Each clonotype received, on average, 10x coverage in deep resolution sequencing performed on a MiSeq, where the target depth lay between 1 in 1 million and 1 in 200,000 T cells. TCR beta libraries were generated with the immunoSEQ hsTCRB Kit. In the authors' own workflow: The data were analyzed with ImmunoSEQ Analyzer and ImmunoSEQ Data Assistant, and V, D and J gene assignments followed IMGT definitions. Clonality was computed as one minus normalized Shannon entropy of productive rearrangement frequencies, ranging from 0 to 1. Public clonotype analysis was restricted to overrepresented clonotypes comprising at least 0.05% of each patient's repertoire. About a dozen repertoires from age-matched healthy donors, obtained from immuneACCESS, served as clonality controls. Drawn from immuneACCESS, this table holds only the in-frame rearrangements with V and J called that TCRdb kept. Clones are partly lost; checked studies trace under half to an unresolved V gene and leave the rest unexplained. Clone size and the V and J calls come from that table; the DNA yielded D and trimming. The sample data list some 130,000 clones, and roughly 85% of these were observed just once. Clones ranked in the top ten supply around 2.1% of the sample.

The time point label of this sample denotes: around 25 months on ibrutinib. Roughly 2.2 micrograms of genomic DNA were extracted from cryopreserved PBMCs for TCR beta library preparation. High-throughput TCR beta sequencing was performed on longitudinal blood samples from CLL patients receiving ibrutinib monotherapy. The patients were enrolled in a single-center, open-label phase 2 trial of ibrutinib monotherapy. For CDR1 and CDR2, the germline V gene (reference sequence) lists LNHDA and SQIVND. Trimming takes 5 bases off V and 3 bases off J; junction bases not matched to a gene: 3. There are 14 amino acids in the CDR3, from cysteine to phenylalanine inclusive. Only the CDR3 part of the read is kept: 42 bases, read in frame from the first base.

Sequenced material: PBMCs, taken after 24 months of ibrutinib treatment. The TCR comes from a human donor with chronic lymphocytic leukemia. Here the chain combines TRBV19 and TRBJ2-2, and 7 junctional nucleotides match TRBD2. The DNA reads TGTGCCAGTAGTCCAGGGAGGGACACCGGGGAGCTGTTTTTT. Its translation reads: CASSPGRDTGELFF.